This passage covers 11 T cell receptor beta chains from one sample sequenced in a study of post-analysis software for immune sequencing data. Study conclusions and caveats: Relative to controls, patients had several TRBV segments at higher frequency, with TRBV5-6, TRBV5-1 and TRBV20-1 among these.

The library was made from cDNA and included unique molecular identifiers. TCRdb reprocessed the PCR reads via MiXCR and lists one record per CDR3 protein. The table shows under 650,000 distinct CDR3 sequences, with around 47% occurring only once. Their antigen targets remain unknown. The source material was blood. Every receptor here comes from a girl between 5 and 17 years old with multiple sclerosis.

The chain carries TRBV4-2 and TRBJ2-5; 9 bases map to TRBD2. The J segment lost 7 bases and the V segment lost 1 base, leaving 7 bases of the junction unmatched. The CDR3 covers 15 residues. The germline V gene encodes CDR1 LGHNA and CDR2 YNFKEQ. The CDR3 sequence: CASSQAWAGGPTQYF. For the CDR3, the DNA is TGTGCCAGCAGCCAAGCCTGGGCGGGAGGGCCGACCCAGTACTTC.

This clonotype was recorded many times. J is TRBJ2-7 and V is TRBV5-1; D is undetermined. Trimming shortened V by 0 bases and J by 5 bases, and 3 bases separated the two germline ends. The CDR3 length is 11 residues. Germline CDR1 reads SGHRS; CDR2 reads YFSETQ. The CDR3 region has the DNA TGCGCCAGCAGCTTGGAACACGAGCAGTACTTC. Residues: CASSLEHEQYF.

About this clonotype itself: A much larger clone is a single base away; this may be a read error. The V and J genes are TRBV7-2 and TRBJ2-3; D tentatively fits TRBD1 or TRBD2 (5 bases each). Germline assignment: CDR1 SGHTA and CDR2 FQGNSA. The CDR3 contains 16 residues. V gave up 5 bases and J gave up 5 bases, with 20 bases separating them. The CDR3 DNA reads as TGTGCCAGCAGCCCAAGGATGACAGAGGGTAAAGATACGCAGTATTTT. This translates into CASSPRMTEGKDTQYF.

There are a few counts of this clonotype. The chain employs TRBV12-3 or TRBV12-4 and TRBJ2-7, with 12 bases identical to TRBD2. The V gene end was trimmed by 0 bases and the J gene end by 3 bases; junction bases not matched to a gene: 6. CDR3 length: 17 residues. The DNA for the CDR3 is TGTGCCAGCAGTTTAGCGGCTAGCGGGAGGGAGGGCTACGAGCAGTACTTC. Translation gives CASSLAASGREGYEQYF.

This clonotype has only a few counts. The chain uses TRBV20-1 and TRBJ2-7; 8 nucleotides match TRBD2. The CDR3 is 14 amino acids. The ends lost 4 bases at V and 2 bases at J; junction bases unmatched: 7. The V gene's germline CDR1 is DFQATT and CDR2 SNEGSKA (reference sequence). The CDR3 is CSATKRGPTYEQYF. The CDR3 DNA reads TGCAGTGCTACGAAGCGGGGGCCGACCTACGAGCAGTACTTC.

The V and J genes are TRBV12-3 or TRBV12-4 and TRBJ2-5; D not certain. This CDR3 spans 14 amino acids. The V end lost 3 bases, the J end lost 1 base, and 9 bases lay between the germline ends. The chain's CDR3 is CASSFRKPQETQYF. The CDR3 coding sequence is TGTGCCAGCAGTTTTAGAAAGCCCCAAGAGACCCAGTACTTC.

The CDR3 bases are TGTGCCAGCAGCAACGACAGGGAAGGGGGCTACACCTTC. Its translation is CASSNDREGGYTF. V and J are TRBV2 and TRBJ1-2; 7 bases agree with TRBD1. Trimming cost V 6 bases and J 8 bases; bases outside gene matches: 9. This CDR3 comprises 13 residues. The germline V gene encodes CDR1 SNHLY and CDR2 FYNNEI.

CDR3 residues: CASSWDGTSYEQYF. CDR3 coding DNA: TGCGCCAGCAGCTGGGACGGTACCTCCTACGAGCAGTACTTC. V usage is TRBV5-1 and J usage is TRBJ2-7; D is tentatively TRBD1 or TRBD2 (5 bases each). Trimming took off 3 bases at V and 0 bases at J, with 10 bases between the two ends. The CDR3 has 14 residues. Germline V gene lookup returns CDR1 SGHRS and CDR2 YFSETQ.

CDR3 bases: TGTGCCAGCAGCGTACATACCGACACAGATACGCAGTATTTT. Translated, it gives CASSVHTDTDTQYF. The chain is built from TRBV9 and TRBJ2-3; D gene ambiguous. Per the germline V gene, CDR1 is SGDLS and CDR2 is YYNGEE. With 1 base removed from V and 2 bases from J, the gap between germline ends came to 8 bases. CDR3 size: 14 residues.

Here the CDR3 DNA reads TGCGCCAGCAGCTTGGCTCGACTAGCGGGGATACCAGATACGCAGTATTTT. Translation: CASSLARLAGIPDTQYF. This chain joins TRBV5-1 and TRBJ2-3; the match to TRBD2 covers 11 bases. The CDR3 consists of 17 residues. Per the germline V gene, CDR1 is SGHRS and CDR2 is YFSETQ. The V and J ends lost 0 bases and 4 bases, in that order; junction bases with no gene match: 7. Full variable domain (remainder filled in from reference TRBV5-1 and TRBJ2-3): KAGVTQTPRYLIKTRGQQVTLSCSPISGHRSVSWYQQTPGQGLQFLFEYFSETQRNKGNFPGRFSGRQFSNSRSEMNVSTLELGDSALYLCASSLARLAGIPDTQYFGPGTRLTVL.

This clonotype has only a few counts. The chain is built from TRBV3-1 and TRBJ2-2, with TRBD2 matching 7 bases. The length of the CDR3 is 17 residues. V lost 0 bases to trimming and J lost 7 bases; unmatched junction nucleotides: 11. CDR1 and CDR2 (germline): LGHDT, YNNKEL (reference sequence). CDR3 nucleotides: TGTGCCAGCAGCCAAGATTTGGGCGGGAGATATGGCGGGGAGCTGTTTTTT. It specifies CASSQDLGGRYGGELFF. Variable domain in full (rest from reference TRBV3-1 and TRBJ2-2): DTAVSQTPKYLVTQMGNDKSIKCEQNLGHDTMYWYKQDSKKFLKIMFSYNNKELIINETVPNRFSPKSPDKAHLNLHINSLELGDSAVYFCASSQDLGGRYGGELFFGEGSRLTVL.